The 9 T cell receptor beta chains given below trace back to one sample, sequenced in a study of vaccination and CD4 T cells after COVID-19. Antigen specificity for these receptors is unknown. The sample's treatment: roughly ten-day PBMC culture with coronavirus spike peptide pools or control peptides (ViraFEST assay). Scientists ran DNA taken from cultured CD4+ T cells through the Oncomine TCR Beta short-read assay for sequencing. In TCRdb, the PCR reads were re-called with MiXCR into one record per CDR3 protein. The data contain under 20,000 distinct CDR3 sequences, about half of them seen just once; the ten biggest clones take up roughly a sixth. Sequencing used CD4+ T cells from blood, cultured in vitro, obtained before SARS-CoV-2 vaccination. These receptors originate from a human donor who had recovered from COVID-19.

This chain joins TRBV5-1 and TRBJ2-1, with 11 bases fitting TRBD2. The CDR3 has 16 amino acids. V lost 1 base, J lost 0 bases, and 0 bases stayed unmatched. Germline V gene lookup returns CDR1 SGHRS and CDR2 YFSETQ. In nucleotides, the CDR3 is TGCGCCAGCAGCTTGACTAGCGGGAGCTCCTACAATGAGCAGTTCTTC. This encodes CASSLTSGSSYNEQFF.

The chain carries TRBV19 and TRBJ2-3, with a possible D match to TRBD1 (6 bases). The CDR3 is 13 amino acids. Trimming shortened V by 5 bases and J by 5 bases, and 11 bases separated the two germline ends. Germline V gene data show CDR1 as LNHDA and CDR2 as SQIVND (reference sequence). The CDR3 is CASSEGQKDTQYF. CDR3 nucleotide sequence: TGTGCCAGTAGTGAAGGACAGAAAGATACGCAGTATTTT. Full variable domain (missing parts from reference TRBV19 and TRBJ2-3): DGGITQSPKYLFRKEGQNVTLSCEQNLNHDAMYWYRQDPGQGLRLIYYSQIVNDFQKGDIAEGYSVSREKKESFPLTVTSAQKNPTAFYLCASSEGQKDTQYFGPGTRLTVL.

V and J are TRBV7-9 and TRBJ2-3; D call uncertain. V was shortened by 1 base and J by 2 bases, with 13 bases between the two germline ends. The CDR3 is 16 amino acids. CDR1 SEHNR and CDR2 FQNEAQ come from the germline V gene (reference sequence). DNA of the CDR3: TGTGCCAGCAGCTTAGTGGTCGACGGTGCCACAGATACGCAGTATTTT. Protein sequence: CASSLVVDGATDTQYF.

The gene calls are TRBV27 and TRBJ2-1; D perhaps matches TRBD2 (5 bases). The CDR3 length is 14 residues. The V gene lost 4 bases and the J gene lost 7 bases, with 14 bases spanning the gap. Per germline, CDR1 MNHEY and CDR2 SMNVEV (reference sequence). Here the CDR3 reads CASSSEFEGNEQFF. CDR3 DNA: TGTGCCAGCAGTTCAGAATTTGAGGGAAATGAGCAGTTCTTC.

The chain has TRBV12-3 or TRBV12-4 and TRBJ1-3, with unresolved D. The CDR3 has 13 amino acids. Trimming pared 5 bases from V and 1 base from J, leaving 6 bases between. For the CDR3, the DNA is TGTGCCAGCAGTCTCAATTCTGGAAACACCATATATTTT. Protein sequence: CASSLNSGNTIYF.

This chain links TRBV19 with TRBJ1-1, with D hard to call. V dropped 1 base and J dropped 1 base, with 7 bases sitting between them. The CDR3 is 14 amino acids. Germline assignment: CDR1 LNHDA and CDR2 SQIVND (reference sequence). CDR3: CASSIVWRNTEAFF. CDR3 bases: TGTGCCAGTAGTATAGTTTGGCGGAACACTGAAGCTTTCTTT.

This clonotype came up a few times. The genes are TRBV5-1 and TRBJ2-7; D not certain. In germline, CDR1 is SGHRS, CDR2 YFSETQ. The CDR3 is made up of 12 amino acids. V was cut by 0 bases and J by 2 bases, with 3 bases left in between. For the CDR3, the DNA is TGCGCCAGCAGCTTGGGCGCCTACGAGCAGTACTTC. Translating gives CASSLGAYEQYF.

The chain has TRBV5-1 and TRBJ1-2; TRBD1 agrees at 7 bases. Germline CDR1 reads SGHRS; CDR2 reads YFSETQ. The V segment lost 0 bases and the J segment 6 bases; nucleotides outside the gene matches: 2. The CDR3 runs to 13 residues. The CDR3 here is CASSLATGDGYTF. Here the CDR3 DNA reads TGCGCCAGCAGCTTGGCCACAGGGGATGGCTACACCTTC.

This clonotype was seen a handful of times. The chain employs TRBV5-1 and TRBJ1-2, with unresolved D. CDR3 size: 12 residues. Looked up from germline, CDR1 is SGHRS and CDR2 is YFSETQ. V gave up 4 bases and J gave up 6 bases, with 10 bases separating them. CDR3 in DNA: TGCGCCAGCAGCCGGACCCTGGATGGCTACACCTTC. This gives the protein CASSRTLDGYTF.